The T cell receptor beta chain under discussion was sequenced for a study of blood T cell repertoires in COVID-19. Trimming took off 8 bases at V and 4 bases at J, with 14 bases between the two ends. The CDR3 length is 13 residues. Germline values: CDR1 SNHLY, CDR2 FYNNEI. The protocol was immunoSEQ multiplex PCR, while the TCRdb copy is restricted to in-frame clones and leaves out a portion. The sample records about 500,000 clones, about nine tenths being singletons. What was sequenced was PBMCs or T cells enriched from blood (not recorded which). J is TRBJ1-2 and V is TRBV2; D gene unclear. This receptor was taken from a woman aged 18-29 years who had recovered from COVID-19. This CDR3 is CASLRDFGYGYTF. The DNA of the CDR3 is TGTGCCAGCTTGAGGGATTTCGGCTATGGCTACACCTTC.